One T cell receptor (beta chain) is described in this entry. The antigen it binds to is not known. No per-base quality is available; no much larger clone lies one base away. The data originate from a study of beta chain features in type 1 diabetes (dated by TCRdb to the late 2010s). The study in broad terms: Patients and healthy donors did not differ in mean age, gender distribution, total cell number or subset yield. A total of 107,917,701 sorted cells were examined across all samples, and a strong correlation was observed between cell number per subset and RNA yield. Whereas all 28 donors provided naive and central memory subsets, regulatory and stem cell-like memory subsets were isolated from just 8 patients and roughly 8 healthy donors. In the study, TCRB repertoires of sorted circulating CD4+ T cell subsets from recently diagnosed type 1 diabetes patients were compared with those of matched healthy donors.

In the germline V gene, CDR1 corresponds to SQVTM and CDR2 to ANQGSEA. V drops 5 bases and J drops 4 bases, leaving 23 bases in between. From cysteine to phenylalanine, the CDR3 is 16 amino acids long. Solely the CDR3 DNA is kept, with 48 bases framed from the first base. Each donor gave one peripheral blood draw, averaging around 0.11 L, which was collected into heparinised tubes. Naive, central memory, regulatory and stem cell-like memory CD4+ T cells were sorted on a BD FACSAria II using a panel including CD45RO, CCR7, CD25, CD127, CD95 and CD27. Every sorted population had a purity above 95%. PBMCs were isolated right away by Lymphoprep density gradient centrifugation and were stained directly, without culture. So that batch effects would be minimized, each experiment stained and sorted samples in pairs, pairing one healthy donor with one patient. Results and caveats for the whole study, not just this receptor: Because cDNA was sequenced instead of genomic DNA, highly expressing activated cells could be over-represented, though the groups showed no difference in activation or CD3 levels. A moderate but significant shortening of TCRB CDR3 length was observed in type 1 diabetes patients in all four CD4+ subsets. The naive, central memory and regulatory TCRB repertoires appeared to resemble one another more closely among patients than among healthy donors. Fewer insertions and more nucleotide deletions at VDJ recombination sites were observed in patients with type 1 diabetes, implying thymic rearrangement abnormalities. Only small numbers of individuals were included in the HLA sub-analyses, which left unresolved whether HLA type had any influence on TCRB rearrangement. PCR may preferentially amplify shorter templates, but because patient and control samples were amplified and corrected together, any resulting skew would affect both groups equally.

The High Capacity cDNA Reverse Transcription Kit was used to reverse transcribe all of the isolated RNA, meaning that expressed TCRB transcripts were what got sequenced. Deep immunoSEQ sequencing was performed on naive, central memory and regulatory T cell samples, with an average of roughly 3.3 million total reads per sample. Sorted cells were lysed in RLT buffer and RNA was extracted with DNase-treated RNeasy Micro or Mini kits, depending on cell number. Each cell subset was processed on its own to prevent cross-contamination, while patient and healthy donor samples were processed together. Using the immunoSEQ multiplex PCR, TCRB sequences were amplified from cDNA into 87-bp fragments spanning the CDR3 region. Amplicons were sequenced on the Illumina HiSeq platform. As for how the authors treated the data: Synthetic template baselines were used to correct PCR bias computationally, reads within Hamming distance 2 were collapsed, and singletons that could not be merged were discarded. Reads were aligned to IMGT to assign V, D and J genes, CDR3 length, and insertions or deletions at six rearrangement sites. Clonotype counts were normalized to sorted cell number within each subset before computing true diversity and Gini coefficients with the tcR R package. The overlap coefficient, calculated on TCRB nucleotide sequences, was used to measure repertoire sharing. Out-of-frame TCRB sequences from naive cells were analyzed as a proxy for the pre-selection repertoire. Imported from immuneACCESS, the table was reduced by TCRdb to in-frame sequences with V and J called. These copies leave out some clones; in studies compared against another copy, an unresolved V gene accounts for under half, and the cause of the remainder is not known. V and J calls and clone size are those listed in that table; D and trimming were worked out from the DNA. The sample table lists fewer than 250,000 clones, over 9.5% of them with a count of one. The leading ten clones occupy 0.03% to 0.04% of the sample.

This receptor was identified in a woman between 18 and 29 years old in good health. Material: naive CD4+ T cells from blood. This specimen's cell subset or site label, per the study, means: true naive CD4+ T cells. Recombination connected TRBV29-1 to TRBJ1-1; TRBD1 is perhaps the D gene, given 6 matching bases. Read as DNA, the sequence is TGCAGCGTTCACTTAAGGACAGAATGGTACGGCACTGAAGCTTTCTTT. Its amino acids are CSVHLRTEWYGTEAFF.